Each of the 3 T cell receptor beta chains below was sequenced from the same sample in a study of shared clonotypes between healthy human individuals (TCRdb year 2020). Libraries were prepared through the immunoSEQ multiplex PCR assay. TCRdb carries this immuneACCESS record with in-frame sequences only. Its versions omit some clonotypes, under half of them owing to an unresolved V gene in the studies checked, with the rest unexplained. The sample table shows about 92,000 clones, and approximately 75% are seen once. The ten top clones hold about 50% of the sample. Sequencing input: memory CD8+ T cells sorted from blood. The cell subset or site tag for this specimen amounts to: CD45RO+ cells pooled with CCR7-negative TemRA cells. The receptor set was obtained from a man aged 25 to 40 in good health.

This chain uses TRBV25-1 with TRBJ1-5, with a tentative D call TRBD1 (6 bases). The V end was cut by 4 bases, the J end by 5 bases, with 9 bases between. CDR1 and CDR2 (germline): MGHDK, SYGVNS. CDR3 length equals 13 residues. CDR3 DNA sequence: TGTGCCAGCAGTGCCGGGGGCCATCAGCCCCAGCATTTT. Its translation: CASSAGGHQPQHF.

This clone was seen only a few times. V usage is TRBV5-1 and J usage is TRBJ2-3, with 8 bases lining up with TRBD2. The CDR3 spans 15 residues. V trimming: 5 bases; J trimming: 0 bases; junction bases outside the gene matches: 5. Germline V gene data show CDR1 as SGHRS and CDR2 as YFSETQ. The CDR3 region is CASRHTSGSTDTQYF. CDR3 DNA sequence: TGCGCCAGCAGACATACTAGCGGAAGCACAGATACGCAGTATTTT.

For this clone: This may come from a read error, since a much larger clone is one base off. This chain joins TRBV6-8 and TRBJ2-7; 11 bases fit TRBD1. The germline gives CDR1 MNHGY, CDR2 SAAAGT. V was pared by 5 bases and J by 3 bases, with 3 bases of the junction left unmatched. The CDR3 totals 14 residues. CDR3 in amino acids: CASSTGTGGYEQYF. CDR3 sequence (DNA): TGTGCCAGCAGTACCGGGACAGGGGGCTACGAGCAGTACTTC.